This TCR beta chain was captured by sequencing in a study of blood T cell repertoires in COVID-19. The CDR3 consists of 14 residues. Germline V gene sequence: CDR1 ENHRY, CDR2 SYGVKD. V lost 3 bases and J lost 5; bases outside the gene matches: 4. Assay: immunoSEQ multiplex PCR; the TCRdb copy retains only in-frame clones and omits some. In the table there are about 230,000 clones, roughly 90% of which are singletons. The chain uses TRBV10-3 and TRBJ2-3; 8 positions match TRBD1. The sequence derives from a woman aged 50 to 60 in a cohort exposed to, infected with or recovered from COVID-19 (not recorded which). Sequencing was performed on PBMCs or T cells enriched from blood (not recorded which). The CDR3 reads CAISETGGGDTQYF. The CDR3 nucleotides are TGTGCCATCAGTGAAACAGGGGGAGGAGATACGCAGTATTTT.